Reported below is one TCR beta chain. Per germline, CDR1 KGHSH and CDR2 LQKENI. The CDR3 is 14 amino acids. Trimming took 6 bases from V and 2 from J, leaving 11 bases between them. This sample stems from a study of shared clonotypes between healthy human individuals. Everyone who donated was a Caucasian adult who lived in Nashville, Tennessee. Several immunoSEQ plates received, in even portions, the genomic DNA of each subset. Original handling: Junction-only immunoSEQ sequences carried no quality scores, so filtering differed. The table came from immunoSEQ multiplex PCR; TCRdb's copy has only in-frame clones and leaves some out. From that table come the V and J calls and clone size; the DNA was used to work out D and trimming. This table holds 300,000 to 400,000 clones, around 67% found once.

The TCR was taken from a man between 25 and 39 years old in good health. This rearrangement joins TRBV18 to TRBJ1-5, with D uncertain. Sequencing input: memory CD4+ T cells sorted from blood. Specified subset: CD45RA-negative fraction. The CDR3 loop is CASSGRMGNQPQHF. In nucleotides, the CDR3 is TGTGCCAGCTCTGGCCGAATGGGCAATCAGCCCCAGCATTTT.